The T cell receptor beta chain described here comes from a study of shared T cell receptors in the human thymus. The CDR3 loop spans 18 amino acids. The germline V gene encodes CDR1 MDHEN and CDR2 SYDVKM. Losses at the gene ends were 4 bases for V and 8 bases for J; bases not matched to a gene: 17. Method: immunoSEQ multiplex PCR; TCRdb's copy keeps in-frame clones and lacks some. Counted here are hundreds of thousands of clones, around 87% occurring once; the ten biggest clones make up approximately 0.0097%. The same data also contributed to another study, on human thymus T cells. From that paper: The people who donated were healthy Finnish babies having corrective surgery for congenital heart defects. Resections were taken during corrective heart surgery, and the thymus tissue came from these. V and J gene usage appeared biased in thymic and blood repertoires. Unrelated individuals reportedly shared highly overlapping thymic TCR repertoires.

The receptor was derived from a boy in the first two years of life with a congenital heart defect. The sample consisted of thymocytes. The chain is built from TRBV28 and TRBJ1-6, with 7 bases matching TRBD1. For the CDR3, the DNA is TGTGCCAGCAGTTCGACTAACCCACACAGGGGAATCTATTCACCCCTCCACTTT. It is translated as CASSSTNPHRGIYSPLHF. Filled out from reference TRBV28 and TRBJ1-6, the complete variable domain reads DVKVTQSSRYLVKRTGEKVFLECVQDMDHENMFWYRQDPGLGLRLIYFSYDVKMKEKGDIPEGYSVSREKKERFSLILESASTNQTSMYLCASSSTNPHRGIYSPLHFGNGTRLTVT.